These 8 T cell receptor beta chains came from one sample sequenced in a study of T cells in Graves' hyperthyroidism and ophthalmopathy. TCR beta CDR3 sequences were amplified from RNA transcripts. The TCR CDR3 first-round RT-PCR relied on the HTBI primer set. One entry per CDR3 protein results from TCRdb running MiXCR on the multiplex PCR reads. The sample lists 300,000 to 450,000 distinct CDR3 sequences; approximately 14% were seen once. Source material: blood. The receptors derive from a woman aged 30 to 39 with Graves' ophthalmopathy.

Details on this clonotype: A read error may be the cause here, since a much bigger clone is one base away. The CDR3 bases are TGTGCCATCAGAAGATTGGCAGGGAACTCCTACGAGCAGTACTTC. It specifies CAIRRLAGNSYEQYF. The chain couples TRBV10-3 to TRBJ2-7; a possible D gene is TRBD1 (5 bases). The CDR3 spans 15 residues. The germline V gene has CDR1 ENHRY and CDR2 SYGVKD. V was shortened by 6 bases and J by 0 bases, with 15 bases between the two germline ends.

This chain uses TRBV24-1 with TRBJ2-3; 7 bases agree with TRBD1. With V trimmed by 4 bases and J by 3 bases, 6 bases remained unmatched. Per the germline V gene, CDR1 is KGHDR and CDR2 is SFDVKD. The CDR3 spans 15 residues. The CDR3 reads CATSEPSTGTDTQYF. The CDR3 DNA reads TGTGCCACCAGTGAACCATCGACAGGGACAGATACGCAGTATTTT.

A note on this clonotype: This may be a read error: a much more frequent sequence differs by one nucleotide. CDR3 bases: TGTGCCGGCAGCCCTACGAGGGAGGCAGATACGCAGTATTTT. The encoded protein is CAGSPTREADTQYF. This sequence joins TRBV5-5 and TRBJ2-3; tentative D call: TRBD2 (6 bases). This CDR3 spans 14 amino acids. Germline CDR1 reads SGHKS; CDR2 reads YYEKEE (reference sequence). Full variable domain (outside the CDR3, taken from reference TRBV5-5 and TRBJ2-3): DAGVTQSPTHLIKTRGQQVTLRCSPISGHKSVSWYQQVLGQGPQFIFQYYEKEERGRGNFPDRFSARQFPNYSSELNVNALLLGDSALYLCAGSPTREADTQYFGPGTRLTVL.

The chain has TRBV20-1 and TRBJ2-1; D is unresolved. Germline assignment: CDR1 DFQATT and CDR2 SNEGSKA (reference sequence). Trimming left V 3 bases short and J 12 bases short, with 21 bases between. This CDR3 spans 14 amino acids. CDR3 in DNA: TGCAGTGCTAGTGGCATCACCGGGCGTCGAGTGCAGTTCTTC. Protein sequence: CSASGITGRRVQFF.

This clonotype has at least ten counts. The chain combines TRBV2 with TRBJ2-5; TRBD2 matches 10 bases. Germline CDR1 and CDR2: SNHLY and FYNNEI. V trimming: 6 bases; J trimming: 6 bases; junction bases outside the gene matches: 10. The CDR3 is 15 amino acids. The CDR3 reads CASRKNLAGEKTQYF. The DNA of the CDR3 is TGTGCCAGCAGGAAAAACCTAGCGGGGGAAAAGACCCAGTACTTC.

The V and J genes are TRBV28 and TRBJ1-4; D not resolved. The CDR3 contains 16 residues. CDR1 and CDR2 from the germline V gene are MDHEN and SYDVKM. Deletions cut 6 bases from V and 1 base from J, with 15 bases between. CDR3 sequence: CASRMSGPVTNEKLFF. The CDR3 DNA is TGTGCCAGCAGAATGAGCGGGCCTGTAACTAATGAAAAACTGTTTTTT.

The chain carries TRBV10-1 and TRBJ2-5; TRBD1 aligns across 7 bases. The length of the CDR3 is 16 residues. The V gene's germline CDR1 is WNHNN and CDR2 SYGVQD (reference sequence). Germline trimming cut 3 bases from V and 1 base from J; bases unmatched to any gene: 8. The CDR3 DNA reads TGCGCCAGCAGTGACGGGAACAGGGGATCCCAAGAGACCCAGTACTTC. Protein product: CASSDGNRGSQETQYF.

Ten or more counts support this clonotype. The V gene is TRBV7-9, the J gene TRBJ1-4; weak D call: TRBD1 (6 bases). The length of the CDR3 is 15 residues. V lost 5 bases to trimming and J lost 4 bases, with 14 bases between them. CDR1 is SEHNR, CDR2 FQNEAQ, per germline (reference sequence). The CDR3 bases are TGTGCCAGCAGCACCCATGACAGGCTTAATGAAAAACTGTTTTTT. Translation: CASSTHDRLNEKLFF.